This paragraph reports one T cell receptor beta chain. These data belong to a study of T cells in Graves' hyperthyroidism and ophthalmopathy. Study summary: Peripheral blood sampling occurred at initial diagnosis, before any treatment.

RNA transcripts yielded amplified TCR beta CDR3 regions. RT-PCR in the first round (using the HTBI primer set) targeted the TCR CDR3. In TCRdb, the multiplex PCR reads were re-called with MiXCR into one record per CDR3 protein. There are under 650,000 distinct CDR3 sequences in the sample; roughly 17% occur only once, and 3.5% to 4% lies in the top ten. The CDR3 loop spans 14 amino acids. The germline V and J ends were trimmed by 4 bases and 5 bases, with 14 bases remaining between them. Germline loops: CDR1 LNHDA, CDR2 SQIVND (reference sequence). Sequenced sample: blood. The chain carries TRBV19 and TRBJ2-5; D not certain. This receptor was obtained from a woman in her twenties or thirties with Graves' hyperthyroidism. The CDR3 sequence is CASSTLLERETQYF. The CDR3 bases are TGTGCCAGTAGTACCCTCTTGGAACGGGAGACCCAGTACTTC.